These 5 T cell receptor beta chains were all obtained from the same sample, sequenced in a study of T cells in Graves' hyperthyroidism and ophthalmopathy. What was amplified from RNA transcripts were TCR beta CDR3 regions. Carried out on the TCR CDR3, a first-round RT-PCR used the HTBI primer set. TCRdb reprocessed the multiplex PCR reads with MiXCR, giving one entry per CDR3 protein. The sample lists about 520,000 distinct CDR3 sequences, 20% occurring once. Material for sequencing was blood. The receptors derive from a man aged 18 to 29 with Graves' hyperthyroidism.

This clonotype came up many times. The chain uses TRBV20-1 and TRBJ2-7, with a tentative D call TRBD2 (6 bases). The V gene lost 4 bases and the J gene lost 3 bases, with 16 bases spanning the gap. The CDR3 consists of 14 residues. Germline CDR1 is DFQATT and CDR2 is SNEGSKA (reference sequence). The CDR3 DNA sequence: TGCAGTGCTACAAACCGGGACTTTAGCTACGAGCAGTACTTC. It translates to CSATNRDFSYEQYF.

In this sample, this clonotype turned up many times. V and J are TRBV6-5 and TRBJ1-1; 8 nucleotides agree with TRBD1. The germline V gene encodes CDR1 MNHEY and CDR2 SVGAGI. V dropped 4 bases and J dropped 3; count of bases not matched to a gene: 4. The CDR3 has 14 amino acids. Written as DNA, the CDR3 is TGTGCCAGCAGTTTTCCAGGGGGCTACACTGAAGCTTTCTTT. This gives the protein CASSFPGGYTEAFF.

This clonotype was counted at least ten times. The chain has TRBV27 and TRBJ2-7; D is tentatively TRBD1 or TRBD2 (5 bases each). Trimming cost V 5 bases and J 9 bases, with 11 bases left between them. The germline gives CDR1 MNHEY, CDR2 SMNVEV (reference sequence). The CDR3 loop spans 11 amino acids. CDR3: CASSRGPTQYF. The CDR3 coding sequence is TGTGCCAGCAGTCGGGGCCCAACGCAGTACTTC.

This clonotype was seen many times. The rearrangement joins TRBV7-8 to TRBJ1-2; D gene ambiguous. Germline V gene data show CDR1 as SGHVS and CDR2 as FQNEAQ. The V end was cut by 5 bases, the J end by 2 bases, with 18 bases between. CDR3 length equals 16 residues. DNA of the CDR3: TGTGCCAGCAGCCCTAAGCTGGCGGCAACCAACTATGGCTACACCTTC. As protein: CASSPKLAATNYGYTF.

The table lists this clonotype with many counts. The rearrangement links TRBV7-8 to TRBJ1-5, with TRBD1 as a possible D gene (6 bases). The CDR3 sequence is 14 residues long. V was shortened by 5 bases and J by 1 base, with 9 bases between the two germline ends. The germline CDR1 and CDR2 sequences are SGHVS and FQNEAQ. CDR3 sequence: CASSPGTSNQPQHF. The CDR3 region has the DNA TGTGCCAGCAGCCCCGGGACAAGCAATCAGCCCCAGCATTTT.